The source of this T cell receptor beta chain is a study of cytomegalovirus exposure and HLA in healthy donors. Study context: Unique TCR beta sequences numbering about 100 million came from 150 million to 200 million T cells in an earlier analysis.

PCR primers comprised 60 Vbeta and 13 Jbeta primers. Sequencing was performed with immunoSEQ multiplex PCR; in TCRdb, only in-frame clones are kept and a portion is missing. The sample holds about 220,000 clones, over 65% seen once. With V trimmed by 6 bases and J by 0 bases, 5 bases remained unmatched. This CDR3 spans 15 amino acids. The germline gives CDR1 MNHEY, CDR2 SMNVEV (reference sequence). This TCR was sampled from a young man in good health and CMV-seronegative. V and J are TRBV27 and TRBJ1-1; TRBD1 matches 9 bases. The sample was PBMCs. DNA for the CDR3: TGTGCCAGCAGGCAGACAGGGGGAATGAACACTGAAGCTTTCTTT. This gives the protein CASRQTGGMNTEAFF.